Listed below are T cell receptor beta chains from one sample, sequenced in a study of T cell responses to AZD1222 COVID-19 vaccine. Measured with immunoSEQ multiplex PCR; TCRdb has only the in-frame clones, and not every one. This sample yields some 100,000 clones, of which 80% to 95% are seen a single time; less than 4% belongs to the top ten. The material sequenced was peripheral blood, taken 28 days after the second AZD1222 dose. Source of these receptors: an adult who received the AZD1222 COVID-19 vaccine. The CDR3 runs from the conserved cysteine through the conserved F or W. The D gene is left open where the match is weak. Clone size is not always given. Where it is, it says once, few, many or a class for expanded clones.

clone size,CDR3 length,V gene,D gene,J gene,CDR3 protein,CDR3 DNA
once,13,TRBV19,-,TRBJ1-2,CASSPGVYYGYTF,TGTGCCAGTAGTCCTGGGGTTTACTATGGCTACACCTTC
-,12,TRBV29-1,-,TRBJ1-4,CSVEGWNEKLFF,TGCAGCGTTGAGGGGTGGAATGAAAAACTGTTTTTT
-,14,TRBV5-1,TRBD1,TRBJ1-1,CASSLGGQDREAFF,TGCGCCAGCAGCTTGGGGGGACAGGATCGTGAAGCTTTCTTT
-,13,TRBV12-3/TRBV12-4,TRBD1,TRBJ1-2,CASSRGQGKGYTF,TGTGCCAGCAGCCGCGGACAGGGGAAAGGCTACACCTTC
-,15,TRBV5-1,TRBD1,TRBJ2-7,CASSLGGQATYEQYF,TGCGCCAGCAGCTTGGGTGGACAGGCCACCTACGAGCAGTACTTC
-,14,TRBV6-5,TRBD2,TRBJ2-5,CASNSGALKETQYF,TGTGCCAGCAACAGCGGGGCCTTAAAAGAGACCCAGTACTTC
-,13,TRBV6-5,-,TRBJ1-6,CASRRGEYSPLHF,TGTGCCAGCCGAAGGGGGGAGTATTCACCCCTCCACTTT
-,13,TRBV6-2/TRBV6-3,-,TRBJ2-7,CASSKGETYEQYF,TGTGCCAGCAGTAAGGGGGAGACCTACGAGCAGTACTTC
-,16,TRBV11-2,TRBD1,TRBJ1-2,CASSLDRGRLNYGYTF,TGTGCCAGCAGTCTGGACAGGGGGCGACTAAACTATGGCTACACCTTC
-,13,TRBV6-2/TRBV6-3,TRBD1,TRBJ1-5,CASSRQGTQPQHF,TGTGCCAGCAGCCGACAGGGTACTCAGCCCCAGCATTTT
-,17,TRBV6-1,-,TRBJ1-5,CASSEGSSGFWRQPQHF,TGTGCCAGCAGTGAAGGGTCTTCAGGGTTTTGGCGACAGCCCCAGCATTTT
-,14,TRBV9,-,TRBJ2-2,CASSVGTGPGELFF,TGTGCCAGCAGCGTAGGTACGGGACCCGGGGAGCTGTTTTTT
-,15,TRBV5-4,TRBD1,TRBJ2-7,CASSPYRGISYEQYF,TGTGCCAGCAGCCCTTACAGGGGGATAAGCTACGAGCAGTACTTC
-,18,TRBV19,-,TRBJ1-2,CASRSQLGGQETNYGYTF,TGTGCCAGCCGGTCCCAATTAGGAGGGCAGGAGACTAACTATGGCTACACCTTC
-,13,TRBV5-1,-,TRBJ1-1,CATAPRRNTEAFF,TGCGCCACCGCCCCCAGGCGGAACACTGAAGCTTTCTTT
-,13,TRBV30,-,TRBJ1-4,CAWSPGVSEKLFF,TGTGCCTGGAGTCCTGGGGTCAGTGAAAAACTGTTTTTT
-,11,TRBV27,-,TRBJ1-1,CASSHNTEAFF,TGTGCCAGCAGTCATAACACTGAAGCTTTCTTT
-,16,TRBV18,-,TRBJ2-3,CASSPPGRGNADTQYF,TGTGCCAGCTCACCACCGGGTAGGGGGAATGCAGATACGCAGTATTTT
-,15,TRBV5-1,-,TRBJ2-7,CASSPPEVPTYEQYF,TGCGCCAGCAGCCCCCCGGAGGTACCTACCTACGAGCAGTACTTC
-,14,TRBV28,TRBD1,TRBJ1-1,CASRAGQTNTEAFF,TGTGCCAGCAGGGCGGGACAGACGAACACTGAAGCTTTCTTT
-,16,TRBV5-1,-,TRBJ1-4,CASSNVPLGTNEKLFF,TGCGCCAGCAGCAACGTCCCTCTGGGGACTAATGAAAAACTGTTTTTT
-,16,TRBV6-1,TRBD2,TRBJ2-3,CASSATSGGTQDTQYF,TGTGCCAGCAGTGCCACTAGCGGGGGGACCCAGGATACGCAGTATTTT
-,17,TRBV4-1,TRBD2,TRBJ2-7,CASSLTGTSGGASEQYF,TGCGCCAGCAGCTTGACGGGGACTAGCGGGGGGGCAAGTGAGCAGTACTTC
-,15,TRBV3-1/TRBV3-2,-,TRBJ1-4,CASSPPFATNEKLFF,TGTGCCAGCAGCCCCCCGTTTGCAACTAATGAAAAACTGTTTTTT
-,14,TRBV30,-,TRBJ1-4,CALRQATTNEKLFF,TGTGCCTTAAGACAGGCGACAACTAATGAAAAACTGTTTTTT
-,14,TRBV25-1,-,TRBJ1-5,CASSETGLSQPQHF,TGTGCCAGCAGTGAAACGGGTTTGAGTCAGCCCCAGCATTTT
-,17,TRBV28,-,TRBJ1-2,CASLNPGAELGAYGYTF,TGTGCCAGCCTGAACCCGGGGGCGGAGCTTGGGGCCTATGGCTACACCTTC
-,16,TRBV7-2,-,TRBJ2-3,CASSLVGGGSTDTQYF,TGTGCCAGCAGCTTAGTGGGTGGGGGCAGCACAGATACGCAGTATTTT
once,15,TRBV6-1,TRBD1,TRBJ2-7,CASSDPGTASYEQYF,TGTGCCAGCAGTGACCCGGGGACAGCCTCCTACGAGCAGTACTTC
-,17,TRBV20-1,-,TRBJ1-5,CSASFNQGPYSNQPQHF,TGCAGTGCTAGTTTCAACCAGGGCCCGTATAGCAATCAGCCCCAGCATTTT
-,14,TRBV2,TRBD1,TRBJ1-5,CASASDRGLQPQHF,TGTGCCAGCGCTTCGGACAGGGGGCTTCAGCCCCAGCATTTT
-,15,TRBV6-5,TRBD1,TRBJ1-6,CASSKDRGIGSPLHF,TGTGCCAGCAGCAAGGACAGGGGTATCGGTTCACCCCTCCACTTT
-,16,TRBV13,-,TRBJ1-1,CASLDGGRTESTEAFF,TGTGCCAGCTTAGACGGGGGGCGTACAGAGAGCACTGAAGCTTTCTTT
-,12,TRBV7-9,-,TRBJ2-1,CASSLVPNEQFF,TGTGCCAGCAGCTTAGTACCCAATGAGCAGTTCTTC
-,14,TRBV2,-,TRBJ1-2,CASSFRDKDYGYTF,TGTGCCAGCAGCTTCCGGGACAAAGACTATGGCTACACCTTC
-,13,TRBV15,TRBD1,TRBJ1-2,CATSRMTGYGYTF,TGTGCCACCAGCAGGATGACAGGGTATGGCTACACCTTC
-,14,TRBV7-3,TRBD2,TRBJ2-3,CASSPGLAGDTQYF,TGTGCCAGCAGCCCCGGACTAGCAGGGGATACGCAGTATTTT
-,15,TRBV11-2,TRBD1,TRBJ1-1,CASSPQQGVRTEAFF,TGTGCCAGCAGCCCACAACAGGGGGTTAGGACTGAAGCTTTCTTT
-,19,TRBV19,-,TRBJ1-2,CASSRDGTVSGDTNYGYTF,TGTGCCAGTAGTCGCGACGGAACAGTCTCGGGGGATACTAACTATGGCTACACCTTC
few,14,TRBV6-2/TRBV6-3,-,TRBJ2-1,CASSMSRDVGEQFF,TGTGCCAGCAGTATGTCCCGGGACGTCGGGGAGCAGTTCTTC
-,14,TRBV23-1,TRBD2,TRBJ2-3,CASGRGGRADTQYF,TGCGCCAGCGGCCGGGGGGGCAGAGCAGATACGCAGTATTTT
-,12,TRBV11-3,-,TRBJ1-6,CAAGGVDSPLHF,TGTGCCGCGGGGGGGGTGGATTCACCCCTCCACTTT
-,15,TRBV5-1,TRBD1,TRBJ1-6,CASSFRDRDNSPLHF,TGCGCCAGCAGCTTCCGGGACAGGGATAATTCACCCCTCCACTTT
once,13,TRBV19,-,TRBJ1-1,CASSMGRGTEAFF,TGTGCCAGTAGTATGGGCCGGGGCACTGAAGCTTTCTTT
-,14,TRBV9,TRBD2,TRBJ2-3,CASKAGGPADTQYF,TGTGCCAGCAAAGCGGGGGGGCCCGCAGATACGCAGTATTTT
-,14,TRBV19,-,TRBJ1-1,CASSIGGPEPKAFF,TGTGCCAGTAGTATAGGTGGGCCGGAACCGAAAGCTTTCTTT
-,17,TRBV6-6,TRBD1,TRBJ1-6,CASSPGQHSSYNSPLHF,TGTGCCAGCAGTCCGGGACAGCATAGCTCCTATAATTCACCCCTCCACTTT
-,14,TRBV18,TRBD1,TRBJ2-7,CASSPLGTADEQYF,TGTGCCAGCTCACCCCTTGGGACAGCCGACGAGCAGTACTTC
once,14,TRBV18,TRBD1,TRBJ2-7,CASSPTGGIYEQYF,TGTGCCAGCTCTCCGACAGGGGGGATCTACGAGCAGTACTTC
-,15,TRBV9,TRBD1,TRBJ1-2,CASSGTGAVGYGYTF,TGTGCCAGCAGCGGGACAGGGGCGGTCGGCTATGGCTACACCTTC
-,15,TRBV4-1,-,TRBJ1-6,CASSQDLTLGVVLHF,TGCGCCAGCAGCCAAGATCTAACGTTGGGGGTTGTCCTCCACTTT
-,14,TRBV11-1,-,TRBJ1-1,CASSHGPGDTEAFF,TGTGCCAGCAGTCACGGGCCGGGGGACACTGAAGCTTTCTTT
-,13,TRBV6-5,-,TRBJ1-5,CASTGGGRQPQHF,TGTGCCAGCACTGGCGGGGGCCGGCAGCCCCAGCATTTT
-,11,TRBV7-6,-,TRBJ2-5,CASSLATSQYF,TGTGCCAGCAGCTTAGCGACATCCCAGTACTTC
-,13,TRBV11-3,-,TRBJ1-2,CASSLGRGYGYTF,TGTGCCAGCAGCTTAGGGAGGGGCTATGGCTACACCTTC
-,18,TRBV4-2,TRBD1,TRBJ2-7,CASSQDPAGTGLMSKQYF,TGTGCCAGCAGCCAAGATCCGGCTGGGACAGGGTTGATGTCCAAGCAGTACTTC
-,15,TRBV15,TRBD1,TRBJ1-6,CATSTRRDSNSPLHF,TGTGCCACCAGCACCCGCCGGGACAGCAATTCACCCCTCCACTTT
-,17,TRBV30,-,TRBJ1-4,CAWATGGVLLANEKLFF,TGTGCCTGGGCTACAGGCGGGGTATTGTTGGCTAATGAAAAACTGTTTTTT
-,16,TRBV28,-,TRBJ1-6,CASRPYSPISNSPLHF,TGTGCCAGCAGACCCTACAGTCCTATTTCTAATTCACCCCTCCACTTT
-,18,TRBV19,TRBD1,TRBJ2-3,CASSVGQHPVSSTDTQYF,TGTGCCAGCAGTGTGGGACAGCATCCTGTCTCTAGCACAGATACGCAGTATTTT